Sequencing of this TCR beta chain was carried out in a study of T-cell memory formation after mild COVID-19. General study findings and limits: A second wave expanding day 15 to 37 was CD4+-biased; contracting clones were balanced. The study detected some responding clones in pre-infection memory, suggesting cross-reactive memory joined.

Concerning this clonotype: The antigen remains unidentified.

The CDR3 runs to 15 residues. Trimming removed 0 bases from V and 0 bases from J, with 12 bases in between. CDR1 and CDR2 from the germline V gene are SQVTM and ANQGSEA. Constant-segment-primed 5'RACE gave TCR alpha and TCR beta cDNA libraries with sample barcodes and UMIs. TCRdb re-derived calls from the 5' RACE reads in MiXCR, one entry per CDR3 protein. This table has around 120,000 distinct CDR3 sequences, 16% appearing once. V and J are TRBV29-1 and TRBJ2-7; tentatively, D is TRBD1 (6 bases). The sample taken for sequencing was PBMCs or a T cell subset sorted from them (not recorded which). The sequence was collected from an adult woman who had mild COVID-19 (a few samples of this study predate the infection). Cell type and time point are not known. DNA for the CDR3: TGCAGCGTTGAAGAAGTGACAGGTGTCTCCTACGAGCAGTACTTC. Its protein product is CSVEEVTGVSYEQYF.